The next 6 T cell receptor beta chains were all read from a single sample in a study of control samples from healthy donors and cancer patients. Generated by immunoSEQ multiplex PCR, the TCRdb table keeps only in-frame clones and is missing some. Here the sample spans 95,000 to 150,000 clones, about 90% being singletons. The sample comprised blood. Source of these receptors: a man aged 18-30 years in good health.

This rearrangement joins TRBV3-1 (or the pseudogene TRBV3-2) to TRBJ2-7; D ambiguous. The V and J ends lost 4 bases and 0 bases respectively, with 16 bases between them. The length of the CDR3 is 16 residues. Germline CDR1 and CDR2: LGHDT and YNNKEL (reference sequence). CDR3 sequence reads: CASSPFSSHSSYEQYF. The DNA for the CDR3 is TGTGCCAGCAGCCCGTTTTCGAGCCACAGCTCCTACGAGCAGTACTTC.

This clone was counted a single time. CDR3 sequence (DNA): TGTGCCACCAGCAGAGTTCGCGCAGGGGGTACTGAAGCTTTCTTT. Its translation is CATSRVRAGGTEAFF. This sequence joins TRBV15 and TRBJ1-1; TRBD1 agrees at 7 bases. The length of the CDR3 is 15 residues. Germline V gene sequence: CDR1 LNHNV, CDR2 YYDKDF (reference sequence). Trimming took 1 base from V and 5 from J; bases not matched to a gene: 7.

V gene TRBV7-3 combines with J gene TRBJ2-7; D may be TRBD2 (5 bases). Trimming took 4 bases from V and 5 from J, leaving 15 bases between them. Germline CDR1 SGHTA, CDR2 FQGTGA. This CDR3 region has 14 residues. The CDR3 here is CASSSVGLMNEQYF. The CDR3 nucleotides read TGTGCCAGCAGCTCGGTCGGACTGATGAACGAGCAGTACTTC.

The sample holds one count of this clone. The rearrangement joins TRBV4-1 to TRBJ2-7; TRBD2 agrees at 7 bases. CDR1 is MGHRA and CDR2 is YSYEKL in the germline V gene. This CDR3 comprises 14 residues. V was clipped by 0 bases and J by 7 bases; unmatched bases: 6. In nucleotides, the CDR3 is TGCGCCAGCAGCCAAGATTCTCGAGCGGGGGAGCAGTACTTC. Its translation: CASSQDSRAGEQYF.

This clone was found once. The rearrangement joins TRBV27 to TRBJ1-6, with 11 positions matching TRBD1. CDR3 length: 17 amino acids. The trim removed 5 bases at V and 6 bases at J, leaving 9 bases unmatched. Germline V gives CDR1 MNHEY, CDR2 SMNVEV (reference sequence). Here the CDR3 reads CASSRRDRGGGNSPLHF. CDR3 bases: TGTGCCAGCAGTAGACGGGACAGGGGGGGTGGTAATTCACCCCTCCACTTT.

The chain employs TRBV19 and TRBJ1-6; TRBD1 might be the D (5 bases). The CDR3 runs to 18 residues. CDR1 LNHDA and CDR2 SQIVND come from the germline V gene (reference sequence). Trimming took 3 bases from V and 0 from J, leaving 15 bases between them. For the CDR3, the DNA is TGTGCCAGTAGTATTGACGGGACGGATAGCTCCTATAATTCACCCCTCCACTTT. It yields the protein CASSIDGTDSSYNSPLHF.